This is a list of T cell receptor beta chains from one sample in a study of T cells after yellow fever vaccination. Via MiXCR, TCRdb re-called the 5' RACE reads, giving one row per CDR3 protein. This sample has roughly 520,000 distinct CDR3 sequences, with 20% to 25% found just once. The sample here was PBMCs, taken approximately 22 days after the first yellow fever vaccination. The receptors here all came from a man younger than 30 who received the YFV17D yellow fever vaccine. Both conserved end residues are part of each CDR3. A D gene is named only where the DNA matches it firmly. Some rows have no size entry. The others give once, few or many, or a class for an expanded clone.

TRBV11-1	TRBJ2-7	TRBD1	.	CASSPAGAGGYYEQYF	TGTGCCAGCAGCCCCGCCGGGGCAGGGGGATACTACGAGCAGTACTTC
TRBV7-6	TRBJ2-2	.	.	CASSLEALGYTGELFF	TGTGCCAGCAGCTTAGAGGCACTCGGGTACACCGGGGAGCTGTTTTTT
TRBV12-3/TRBV12-4	TRBJ1-4	.	few	CARPPSRPSGFGNEKLFF	TGTGCCAGGCCTCCTTCGCGCCCTTCAGGGTTTGGTAATGAAAAACTGTTTTTT
TRBV6-1	TRBJ2-5	TRBD2	.	CASSPTGYSGGETQYF	TGTGCCAGCAGTCCGACAGGATATAGCGGGGGTGAGACCCAGTACTTC
TRBV20-1	TRBJ2-2	.	.	CSARVPTGGAGELFF	TGCAGTGCTAGAGTTCCAACAGGGGGGGCCGGGGAGCTGTTTTTT
TRBV20-1	TRBJ1-4	TRBD1	.	CSAPQPGQGNEKLFF	TGCAGTGCCCCCCAACCGGGACAGGGCAATGAAAAACTGTTTTTT
TRBV5-1	TRBJ2-5	.	.	CASSWGVAIQETQYF	TGCGCCAGCAGCTGGGGGGTAGCTATCCAAGAGACCCAGTACTTC
TRBV10-3	TRBJ1-6	.	.	CAIRRQHSSPDSPLHF	TGTGCCATCAGAAGACAGCACAGCTCCCCAGATTCACCCCTCCACTTT
TRBV15	TRBJ1-1	.	few	CATSRDRDGGRTEAFF	TGTGCCACCAGCAGAGATAGAGACGGGGGTAGGACTGAAGCTTTCTTT
TRBV4-3	TRBJ1-1	.	few	CASSQDLGGDTEAFF	TGCGCCAGCAGCCAAGATCTCGGGGGAGACACTGAAGCTTTCTTT
TRBV4-3	TRBJ2-1	TRBD2	few	CASSQGLAGGHYNEQFF	TGCGCCAGCAGCCAAGGCCTAGCGGGGGGCCACTACAATGAGCAGTTCTTC
TRBV12-3/TRBV12-4	TRBJ2-2	.	.	CASSILNRVTGELFF	TGTGCCAGCAGCATCCTGAACAGGGTAACCGGGGAGCTGTTTTTT
TRBV20-1	TRBJ2-5	TRBD2	.	CSAPGLGSMETQYF	TGCAGTGCTCCGGGACTAGGGTCGATGGAGACCCAGTACTTC
TRBV27	TRBJ1-5	.	.	CASSLSTGGSQPQHF	TGTGCCAGCAGTTTATCGACAGGAGGAAGTCAGCCCCAGCATTTT
TRBV20-1	TRBJ1-1	TRBD1	.	CSGLQGMNTEAFF	TGCAGTGGCTTACAGGGGATGAACACTGAAGCTTTCTTT
TRBV20-1	TRBJ2-1	.	few	CSARDHSYNEQFF	TGCAGTGCGCGGGACCACTCCTACAATGAGCAGTTCTTC
TRBV15	TRBJ2-5	TRBD1	.	CATSRRRTGEETQYF	TGTGCCACCAGCAGACGGAGGACAGGGGAAGAGACCCAGTACTTC
TRBV6-1	TRBJ1-1	TRBD1	few	CASSRDRDLSGTEAFF	TGTGCCAGCAGTCGGGACAGGGACCTATCGGGGACTGAAGCTTTCTTT
TRBV6-2/TRBV6-3	TRBJ1-6	.	.	CASSYQPGSGLHF	TGTGCCAGCAGTTACCAGCCGGGCTCCGGCCTCCACTTT
TRBV20-1	TRBJ2-1	.	.	CSARDSWRGHFEQFF	TGCAGTGCTAGAGATTCATGGCGGGGGCATTTTGAGCAGTTCTTC
TRBV30	TRBJ2-5	.	few	CAWRGGRQETQYF	TGTGCCTGGAGGGGGGGACGCCAAGAGACCCAGTACTTC
TRBV4-1	TRBJ2-7	TRBD2	.	CASSQGGAYSYEQYF	TGCGCCAGCAGCCAGGGAGGGGCCTACTCCTACGAGCAGTACTTC
TRBV10-3	TRBJ1-5	.	once	CATDLQGSNQPQHF	TGTGCCACGGACTTACAGGGTAGCAATCAGCCCCAGCATTTT
TRBV9	TRBJ2-4	.	.	CASSGPEIGIQYF	TGTGCCAGCAGCGGCCCGGAAATCGGCATTCAGTACTTC
TRBV20-1	TRBJ2-1	TRBD2	.	CSARVLAGGAYNEQFF	TGCAGTGCTAGAGTACTAGCGGGGGGAGCCTACAATGAGCAGTTCTTC
TRBV15	TRBJ2-3	.	many	CATSRAVTTDTQYF	TGTGCCACCAGCAGAGCGGTGACCACAGATACGCAGTATTTT
TRBV11-2	TRBJ2-3	TRBD2	.	CASSLGAGTSGGPDTQYF	TGTGCCAGCAGCTTAGGGGCCGGGACTAGCGGGGGGCCAGATACGCAGTATTTT
TRBV4-2	TRBJ2-2	.	few	CASLGRNNGELFF	TGTGCCAGCTTGGGGCGCAATAACGGGGAGCTGTTTTTT
TRBV29-1	TRBJ2-3	.	few	CSVEVRTDTQYF	TGCAGCGTTGAAGTAAGGACAGATACGCAGTATTTT
TRBV4-2	TRBJ1-4	.	.	CASSQAPGGVNEKLFF	TGTGCCAGCAGCCAGGCCCCGGGGGGCGTCAATGAAAAACTGTTTTTT
TRBV7-6	TRBJ1-1	TRBD1	.	CASSGQAGGEAFF	TGTGCCAGCAGCGGACAGGCCGGAGGTGAAGCTTTCTTT
TRBV7-6	TRBJ1-1	.	few	CASSSDLEAFF	TGTGCCAGCAGCTCGGACCTTGAAGCTTTCTTT
TRBV5-5	TRBJ2-5	TRBD1	.	CASSYRGGVETQYF	TGTGCCAGCAGCTACAGGGGTGGGGTCGAGACCCAGTACTTC
TRBV10-3	TRBJ1-3	TRBD1	.	CATGTGTGNTIYF	TGTGCCACCGGGACAGGGACTGGAAACACCATATATTTT
TRBV27	TRBJ1-2	TRBD1	few	CASSLSGQSLIGYTF	TGTGCCAGCAGTTTATCGGGACAGTCCTTGATAGGCTACACCTTC
TRBV20-1	TRBJ2-3	.	few	CSVLTRTNTDTQYF	TGCAGTGTTCTGACAAGGACAAACACAGATACGCAGTATTTT
TRBV3-1	TRBJ1-1	.	.	CASSRRGSDTEAFF	TGTGCCAGCAGCCGAAGGGGGTCGGATACTGAAGCTTTCTTT
TRBV4-2	TRBJ2-3	TRBD2	.	CASSRNPSGSGVTDTQYF	TGTGCCAGCAGCCGAAACCCCAGTGGTAGCGGGGTAACAGATACGCAGTATTTT
TRBV5-6	TRBJ1-4	.	few	CASSWGRLTNEKLFF	TGTGCCAGCAGCTGGGGTAGATTGACTAATGAAAAACTGTTTTTT
TRBV27	TRBJ1-2	.	.	CASSRTANYGYTF	TGTGCCAGTAGCAGAACCGCTAACTATGGCTACACCTTC
TRBV6-5	TRBJ2-3	TRBD1	.	CASSLTGGWDTQYF	TGTGCCAGCAGTTTGACAGGGGGCTGGGATACGCAGTATTTT
TRBV2	TRBJ2-7	.	few	CASSVSPAYEQYF	TGTGCCAGCAGTGTGTCCCCGGCCTACGAGCAGTACTTC
TRBV18	TRBJ2-6	.	few	CASSPLATVAGANVLTF	TGTGCCAGCTCACCATTGGCTACGGTGGCTGGGGCCAACGTCCTGACTTTC